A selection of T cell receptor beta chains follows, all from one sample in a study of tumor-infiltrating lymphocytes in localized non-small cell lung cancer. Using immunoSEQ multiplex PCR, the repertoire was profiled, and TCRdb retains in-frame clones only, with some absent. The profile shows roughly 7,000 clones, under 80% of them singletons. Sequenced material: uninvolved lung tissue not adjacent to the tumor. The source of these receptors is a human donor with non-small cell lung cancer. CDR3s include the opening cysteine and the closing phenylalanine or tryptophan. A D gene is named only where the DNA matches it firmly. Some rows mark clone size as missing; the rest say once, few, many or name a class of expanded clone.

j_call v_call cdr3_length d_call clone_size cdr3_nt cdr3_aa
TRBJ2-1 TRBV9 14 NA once TGTGCCAGCAGCGTTCGATGGGAGTACAATGAGCAGTTCTTC CASSVRWEYNEQFF
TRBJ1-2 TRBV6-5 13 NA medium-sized TGTGCCAGCAGGGACGGACTGAACTATGGCTACACCTTC CASRDGLNYGYTF
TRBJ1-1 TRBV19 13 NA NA TGTGCCAGTAGTTCCCTACGGGACACTGAAGCTTTCTTT CASSSLRDTEAFF
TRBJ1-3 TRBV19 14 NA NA TGTGCCAGTAGTGTGGGAAGTTCTGGAAACACCATATATTTT CASSVGSSGNTIYF
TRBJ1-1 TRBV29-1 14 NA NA TGCAGCGTTGAAGATCGACAGAATAACACTGAAGCTTTCTTT CSVEDRQNNTEAFF
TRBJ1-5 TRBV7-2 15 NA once TGTGCCAGCAGCTTGACAGCTGGGAGCAATCAGCCCCAGCATTTT CASSLTAGSNQPQHF
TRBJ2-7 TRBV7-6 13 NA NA TGTGCCAGCAGCTTGGGCGGGGTTGTCGAGCAGTACTTC CASSLGGVVEQYF
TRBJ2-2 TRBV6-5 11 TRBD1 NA TGTGCCAGCAGTGACCGGACAGGAACCCATTTT CASSDRTGTHF
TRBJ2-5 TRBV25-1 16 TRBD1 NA TGTGCCAGCAGTGAGGGGACAGGGAGGGAACAAGAGACCCAGTACTTC CASSEGTGREQETQYF
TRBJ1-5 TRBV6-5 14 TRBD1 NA TGTGCCTGCTCCGGGACAGCCGGCAATCAGCCCCAGCATTTT CACSGTAGNQPQHF
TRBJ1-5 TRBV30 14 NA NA TGTGCCTGGATGGACCCGCATAGCAATCAGCCCCAGCATTTT CAWMDPHSNQPQHF
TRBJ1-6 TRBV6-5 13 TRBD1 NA TGTGCCGGACGGGACAGTGATAATTCACCCCTCCACTTT CAGRDSDNSPLHF
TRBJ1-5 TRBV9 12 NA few TGTGCCAGCGGGAGCAATAATCAGCCCCAGCATTTT CASGSNNQPQHF
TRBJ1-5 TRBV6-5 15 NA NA TGTGCCAGCAGTCCATTCCGGGGAGAAAATCAGCCCCAGCATTTT CASSPFRGENQPQHF
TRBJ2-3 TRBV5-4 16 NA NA TGTGCCAGCAGCTCGCCGACCGGGAGTAGCACAGATACGCAGTATTTT CASSSPTGSSTDTQYF
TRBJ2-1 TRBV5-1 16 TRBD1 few TGCGCCAGCAGCTTGGATGCCAGGACAGGGTTTAATGAGCAGTTCTTC CASSLDARTGFNEQFF
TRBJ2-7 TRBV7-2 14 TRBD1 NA TGTGCCAGCAGCTCTACAACAGGGGCTAGAGAGCAGTACTTC CASSSTTGAREQYF
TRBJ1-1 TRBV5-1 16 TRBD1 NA TGCGCCAGCAGCTTAGGCCTTGGACAGGGAAACACTGAAGCTTTCTTT CASSLGLGQGNTEAFF
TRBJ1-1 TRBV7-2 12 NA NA TGTGCCAGCAGCTCAACCAACACTGAAGCTTTCTTT CASSSTNTEAFF
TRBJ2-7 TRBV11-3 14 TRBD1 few TGTGCCAGCAGCTCTACAACAGGGGCTAGAGAGCAGTACTTC CASSSTTGAREQYF
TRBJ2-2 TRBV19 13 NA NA TGTGCCAGTAGGGGCAGGGTTACCGGGGAGCTGTTTTTT CASRGRVTGELFF
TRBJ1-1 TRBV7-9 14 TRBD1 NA TGTGCCAGCAGCTCCGGGACAGAGAACACTGAAGCTTTCTTT CASSSGTENTEAFF
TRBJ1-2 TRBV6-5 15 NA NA TGTGCCAGCAGTTATGAGGCGGGGATGGGGGATGGCTACACCTTC CASSYEAGMGDGYTF
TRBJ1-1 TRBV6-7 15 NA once TGTGCCAGCAGTTACTCGACATCAGGGGAACCTGAAGCTTTCTTT CASSYSTSGEPEAFF
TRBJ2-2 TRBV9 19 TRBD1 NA TGTGCCAGCAGCGGAAAAGGGAGGACGGGACAGGTGAACACCGGGGAGCTGTTTTTT CASSGKGRTGQVNTGELFF
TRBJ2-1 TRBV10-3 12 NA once TGTGCCATCAGTGGGACAGACAATGAGCAGTTCTTC CAISGTDNEQFF
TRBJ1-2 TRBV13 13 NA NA TGTGCCAGCAGCTTAAGGGGGGCGGAAGGCTACACCTTC CASSLRGAEGYTF
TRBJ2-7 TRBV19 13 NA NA TGTGCCAGTAGTATAGGTAGAGTCTACGAGCAGTACTTC CASSIGRVYEQYF
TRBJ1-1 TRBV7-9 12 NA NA TGTGCCAGCAGCTTAATTTGGGGCGAAGCTTTCTTT CASSLIWGEAFF
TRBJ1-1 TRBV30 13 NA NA TGTGCCTGGAGTGTAATGGCGAACACTGAAGCTTTCTTT CAWSVMANTEAFF
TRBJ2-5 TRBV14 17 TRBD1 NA TGTGCCAGCAGCCAGGGTCTGACAGGGGGCCCCCGAGAGACCCAGTACTTC CASSQGLTGGPRETQYF
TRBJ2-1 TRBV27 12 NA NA TGTGCCAGCAGTCTTCGGGACAATGAGCAGTTCTTC CASSLRDNEQFF
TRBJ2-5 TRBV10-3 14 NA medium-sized TGTGCCATCAGTGAAGGGGCAGAACAAGAGACCCAGTACTTC CAISEGAEQETQYF
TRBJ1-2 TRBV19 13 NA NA TGTGCCAGTAGTAGCTCAGGGAACTATGGCTACACCTTC CASSSSGNYGYTF
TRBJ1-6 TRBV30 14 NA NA TGTGCCTGGACCCGGGACTCCTATAATTCACCCCTCCACTTT CAWTRDSYNSPLHF
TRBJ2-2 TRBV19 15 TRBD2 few TGTGCCAGTTGCCCACCGGGGGGGAACACCGGGGAGCTGTTTTTT CASCPPGGNTGELFF
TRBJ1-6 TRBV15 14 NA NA TGTGCCACCAGCAGAGAAGGGGAGAATTCACCCCTCCACTTT CATSREGENSPLHF
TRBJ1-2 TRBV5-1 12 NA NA TGCGCCAGCAGCTACGACGACTATGGCTACACCTTC CASSYDDYGYTF
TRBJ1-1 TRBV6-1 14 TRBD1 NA TGTGCCAGCAGTGTAACAGGGGCAGGGGCTGAAGCTTTCTTT CASSVTGAGAEAFF
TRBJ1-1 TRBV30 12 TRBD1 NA TGTGCCTGGAGTGGGGGGACAGCTCTCGCTTTCTTT CAWSGGTALAFF
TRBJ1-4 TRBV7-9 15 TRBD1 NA TGTGCCAGCAGCGGGCGACAGGGGATGAATGAAAAACTGTTTTTT CASSGRQGMNEKLFF